The rows below give T cell receptor beta chains drawn from one sample of a study of blood T cell repertoires in COVID-19. Assay used: immunoSEQ multiplex PCR; TCRdb lists only in-frame clones, some missing. This sample has 200,000 to 250,000 clones, with 75% to 90% found just once. The sample consisted of peripheral blood. The receptors were gathered from a woman of 80 years or more with COVID-19, enrolled during active disease. The CDR3 runs from the conserved cysteine through the conserved F or W. A D gene is named only where the DNA matches it firmly. Rows may omit the clone size; those that give it use once, few, many or a size class.

V gene,J gene,D gene,clone size,CDR3 DNA,CDR3 protein
TRBV30,TRBJ2-3,TRBD2,.,TGTGCCTCCTACCGGGGGGGTACAGATACGCAGTATTTT,CASYRGGTDTQYF
TRBV12-3/TRBV12-4,TRBJ1-2,.,.,TGTGCCAGCAGTCGGGACTTTGTCTATGGCTACACCTTC,CASSRDFVYGYTF
TRBV27,TRBJ1-2,TRBD1,.,TGTGCCAGCCATCCCACAGGGGTCGGGAACTATGGCTACACCTTC,CASHPTGVGNYGYTF
TRBV5-1,TRBJ1-1,.,.,TGCGCCAGCAGCTTGACAGGGAACACTGAAGCTTTCTTT,CASSLTGNTEAFF
TRBV18,TRBJ2-5,TRBD2,.,TGTGCCTCGGGGGGGACCCAAGAGACCCAGTACTTC,CASGGTQETQYF
TRBV18,TRBJ2-5,TRBD2,once,TGTGCCAGCTCACTAGCGGGGGGGCACGAGACCCAGTACTTC,CASSLAGGHETQYF
TRBV29-1,TRBJ2-3,.,.,TGCAGCGCCACGGGGAGCGCAGATACGCAGTATTTT,CSATGSADTQYF
TRBV18,TRBJ2-3,.,.,TGTGCCAGCTCACCAGATATAGCAGAGGCCACAGATACGCAGTATTTT,CASSPDIAEATDTQYF
TRBV28,TRBJ1-5,.,.,TGTGCCAGCAGTCGTACAGGGAACGGGCAGCCCCAGCATTTT,CASSRTGNGQPQHF
TRBV27,TRBJ2-3,TRBD2,.,TGTGCCAGCAGTTGGGCTAGCGGGGAGAGGGCAGATACGCAGTATTTT,CASSWASGERADTQYF
TRBV5-5,TRBJ1-5,.,.,TGTGCCAGCAGCTTGGGATTGTGGGGCAGGGGTCAGCCCCAGCATTTT,CASSLGLWGRGQPQHF
TRBV7-9,TRBJ1-2,.,.,TGTGCCAGCAGCCCAGAAGTCACCTATGGCTACACCTTC,CASSPEVTYGYTF
TRBV7-9,TRBJ1-2,.,.,TGTGCCAGCAGCCCGGCGGCAGTTCGGCGCGGCTACACCTTC,CASSPAAVRRGYTF
TRBV7-2,TRBJ1-2,.,few,TGTGCCAGCAGCTTAGTTGGGAGTAACTATGGCTACACCTTC,CASSLVGSNYGYTF
TRBV28,TRBJ1-2,TRBD1,once,TGTGCCAGCAGTTTAACCCGACAGGGGGCGTTAATTTATGGCTACACCTTC,CASSLTRQGALIYGYTF
TRBV5-6,TRBJ1-5,.,.,TGTGCCAGCAGCTTGGGGGGCGGCAGAGAGAATCAGCCCCAGCATTTT,CASSLGGGRENQPQHF
TRBV5-1,TRBJ2-3,TRBD2,.,TGCGCCAGCAGCTTGGAGGGAGGGAAATCAGATACGCAGTATTTT,CASSLEGGKSDTQYF
TRBV24-1,TRBJ2-1,TRBD2,.,TGTGCCTCAGCATTGGGGGGACTAGCGGGAGACAATGAGCAGTTCTTC,CASALGGLAGDNEQFF
TRBV20-1,TRBJ2-7,.,.,TGCAGTGCTAGTCCAGCTACAGGCACCTACGAGCAGTACTTC,CSASPATGTYEQYF
TRBV5-6,TRBJ1-1,.,.,TGTGCCAGCAGCTCACCGGGACGGGGGGCCACTGAAGCTTTCTTT,CASSSPGRGATEAFF
TRBV5-8,TRBJ2-2,TRBD1,.,TGTGCCAGCACCACTCGGGACAGGGGGCTTGGGACCGGGGAGCTGTTTTTT,CASTTRDRGLGTGELFF
TRBV2,TRBJ2-1,.,.,TGTGCCAGCAGACTTCGCGGGATTTACAATGAGCAGTTCTTC,CASRLRGIYNEQFF
TRBV4-1,TRBJ1-2,.,.,TGCGCCAGCAGCCAAGCGACAGATTCCCTCCTAATCTATGGCTACACCTTC,CASSQATDSLLIYGYTF
TRBV3-1/TRBV3-2,TRBJ2-5,.,.,TGTGCCAGCAGCCACCCGCCGGGGGAGACCCAGTACTTC,CASSHPPGETQYF
TRBV11-3,TRBJ2-7,.,.,TGTGCCAGCAGCTACCGACCCGGGGGTAGTTACGAGCAGTACTTC,CASSYRPGGSYEQYF
TRBV5-6,TRBJ1-5,.,.,TGTGCCAGCAGCTTGAACAGGGACCAGCCCCAGCATTTT,CASSLNRDQPQHF
TRBV2,TRBJ1-1,.,.,TGTGCCAGCGAGATAAAAACCGGGACTGAAGCTTTCTTT,CASEIKTGTEAFF
TRBV27,TRBJ2-5,.,.,TGTGCCAGCAGTTCCCGAGCAGGGGCCCCGGTTGAGACCCAGTACTTC,CASSSRAGAPVETQYF
TRBV5-1,TRBJ1-5,TRBD1,few,TGCGCCAGCAGCCAGACAGGGAAGAAATATCAGCCCCAGCATTTT,CASSQTGKKYQPQHF
TRBV7-2,TRBJ1-1,.,.,TGTGCCAGCAGCGAACAGGTTGGCACTGAAGCTTTCTTT,CASSEQVGTEAFF
TRBV3-1/TRBV3-2,TRBJ2-1,TRBD2,.,TGTGCCAGCAGCCAGTCGGGACTAGCGCGCAATGAGCAGTTCTTC,CASSQSGLARNEQFF
TRBV10-3,TRBJ1-2,TRBD1,.,TGTGCCATCAGTGGGACAGGGAGCACTAACTATGGCTACACCTTC,CAISGTGSTNYGYTF
TRBV6-2/TRBV6-3,TRBJ1-1,.,.,TGTGCCAGCAGTTATAAGCAGGCAAGAACTGAAGCTTTCTTT,CASSYKQARTEAFF
TRBV3-1/TRBV3-2,TRBJ1-3,.,.,TGTGCCAGCAGCCAAGATCACAGCAGAAACACCATATATTTT,CASSQDHSRNTIYF
TRBV18,TRBJ1-5,TRBD1,.,TGTGCCAGCTCAATGGGACAGATAGGCAATCAGCCCCAGCATTTT,CASSMGQIGNQPQHF
TRBV5-1,TRBJ2-2,TRBD2,.,TGCGCCAGCAGCTGGAGCGGGGATAACACCGGGGAGCTGTTTTTT,CASSWSGDNTGELFF
TRBV7-3,TRBJ1-6,.,many,TGTGCCAGCAGCTTAGTCCGAGGAAATTCACCCCTCCACTTT,CASSLVRGNSPLHF
TRBV29-1,TRBJ2-1,TRBD2,.,TGCAGCGTTGAAGATCGCACGGGAGGGAACAATGAGCAGTTCTTC,CSVEDRTGGNNEQFF
TRBV7-3,TRBJ2-3,TRBD1,.,TGTGCCAGCAGCTTAGACGGGGACAGGAGCACAGATACGCAGTATTTT,CASSLDGDRSTDTQYF
TRBV5-1,TRBJ2-7,.,.,TGCGCCAGCAGCTCACAGGGCTACGAGCAGTACTTC,CASSSQGYEQYF
TRBV28,TRBJ2-5,TRBD2,.,TGTGCCAGCAGTTTCCCGCGAGCGGGAGGACCGATGGAGACCCAGTACTTC,CASSFPRAGGPMETQYF
TRBV30,TRBJ2-1,TRBD2,.,TGTGCCTGGCGGGGACTAGCGGGGGGCCTCACGATCTTC,CAWRGLAGGLTIF